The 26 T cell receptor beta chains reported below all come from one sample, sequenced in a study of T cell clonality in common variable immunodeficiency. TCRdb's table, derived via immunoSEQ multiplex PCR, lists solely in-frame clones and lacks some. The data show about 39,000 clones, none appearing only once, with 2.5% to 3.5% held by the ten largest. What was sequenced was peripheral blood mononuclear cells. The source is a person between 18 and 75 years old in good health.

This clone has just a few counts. CDR3 protein: CASSWKGTYDYTF. CDR3 DNA (partial): TGTGCCAGCAGCTGGAAGGGCACCTACGAC. V is TRBV7-9 and J is TRBJ1-2; D is uncertain. Sequencing ends 3 residues short of the CDR3 end; the germline J gene provides the rest. The CDR3 spans 13 residues. Per germline, CDR1 SEHNR and CDR2 FQNEAQ (reference sequence).

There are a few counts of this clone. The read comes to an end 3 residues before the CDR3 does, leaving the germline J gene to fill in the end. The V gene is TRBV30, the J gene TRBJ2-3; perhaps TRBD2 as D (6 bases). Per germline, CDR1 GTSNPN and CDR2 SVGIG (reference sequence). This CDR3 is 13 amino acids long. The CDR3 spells CAWTGSGGETQYF. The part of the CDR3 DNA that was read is TGTGCCTGGACCGGGAGCGGCGGGGAGACG.

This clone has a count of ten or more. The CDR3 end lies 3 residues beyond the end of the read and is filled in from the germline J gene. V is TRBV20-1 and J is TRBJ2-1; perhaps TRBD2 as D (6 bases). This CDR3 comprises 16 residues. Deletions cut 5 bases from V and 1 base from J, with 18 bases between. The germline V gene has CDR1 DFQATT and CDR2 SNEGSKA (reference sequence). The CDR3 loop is CSADGRGTASYNEQFF. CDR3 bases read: TGCAGTGCTGACGGACGCGGGACTGCGTCCTACAATGAG.

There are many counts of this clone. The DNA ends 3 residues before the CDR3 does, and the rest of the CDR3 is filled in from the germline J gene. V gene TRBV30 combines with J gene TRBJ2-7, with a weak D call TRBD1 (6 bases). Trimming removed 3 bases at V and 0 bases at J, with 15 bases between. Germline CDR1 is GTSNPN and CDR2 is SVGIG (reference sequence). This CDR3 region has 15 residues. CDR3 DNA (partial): TGTGCCTGGAGCGAAACAGGGCAGAGCTCCTACGAG. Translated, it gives CAWSETGQSSYE. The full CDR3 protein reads CAWSETGQSSYEQYF. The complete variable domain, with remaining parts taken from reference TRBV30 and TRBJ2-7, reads SQTIHQWPATLVQPVGSPLSLECTVEGTSNPNLYWYRQAAGRGLQLLFYSVGIGQISSEVPQNLSASRPQDRQFILSSKKLLLSDSGFYLCAWSETGQSSYEQYFGPGTRLTVT.

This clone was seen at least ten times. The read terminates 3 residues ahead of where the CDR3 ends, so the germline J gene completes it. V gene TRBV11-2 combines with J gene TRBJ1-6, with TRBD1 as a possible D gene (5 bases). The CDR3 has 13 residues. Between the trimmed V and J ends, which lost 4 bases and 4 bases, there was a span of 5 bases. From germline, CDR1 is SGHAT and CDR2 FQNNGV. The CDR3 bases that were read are TGTGCCAGCAGCTCAGGGTATAATTCACCC. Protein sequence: CASSSGYNSP. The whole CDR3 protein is CASSSGYNSPLHF.

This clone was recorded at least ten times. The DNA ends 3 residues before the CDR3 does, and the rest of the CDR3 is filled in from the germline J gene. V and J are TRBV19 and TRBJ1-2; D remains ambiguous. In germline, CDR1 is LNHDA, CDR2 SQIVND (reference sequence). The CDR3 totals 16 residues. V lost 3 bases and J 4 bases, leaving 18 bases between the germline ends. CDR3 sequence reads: CASSIQTGQALYGYTF. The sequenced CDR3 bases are TGTGCCAGTAGTATCCAGACCGGCCAGGCCCTCTATGGC.

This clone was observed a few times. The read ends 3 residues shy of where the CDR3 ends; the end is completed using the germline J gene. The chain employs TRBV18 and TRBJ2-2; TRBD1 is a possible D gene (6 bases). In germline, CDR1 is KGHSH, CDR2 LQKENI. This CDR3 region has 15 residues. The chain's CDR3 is CASSPPDRLGEKLFF. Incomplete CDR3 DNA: TGTGCCAGCTCACCACCTGACAGGTTGGGTGAAAAG.

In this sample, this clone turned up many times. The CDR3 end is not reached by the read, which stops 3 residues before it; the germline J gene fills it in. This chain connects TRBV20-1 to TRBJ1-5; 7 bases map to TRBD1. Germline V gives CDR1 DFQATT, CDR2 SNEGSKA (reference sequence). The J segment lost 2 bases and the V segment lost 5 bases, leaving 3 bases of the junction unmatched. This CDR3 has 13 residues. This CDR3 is CSAQDRGNQPQHF. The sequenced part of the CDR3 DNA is TGCAGTGCTCAAGACAGGGGCAATCAGCCC.

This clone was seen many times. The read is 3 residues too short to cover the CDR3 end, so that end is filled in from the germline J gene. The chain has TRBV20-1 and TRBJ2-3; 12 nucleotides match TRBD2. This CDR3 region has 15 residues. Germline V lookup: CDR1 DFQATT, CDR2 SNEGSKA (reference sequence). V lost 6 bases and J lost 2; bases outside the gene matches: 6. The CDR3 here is CSAPGTSGFTDTQYF. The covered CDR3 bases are TGCAGTGCCCCGGGGACTAGCGGGTTCACAGATACG.

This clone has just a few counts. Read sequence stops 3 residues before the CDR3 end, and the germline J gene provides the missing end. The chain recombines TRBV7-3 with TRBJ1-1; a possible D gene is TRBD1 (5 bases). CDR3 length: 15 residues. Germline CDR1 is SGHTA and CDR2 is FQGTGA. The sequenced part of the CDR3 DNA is TGTGCCAGCAGCTTACTCGGGACTTCAGGATCCCTG. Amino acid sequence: CASSLLGTSGSL. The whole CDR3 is CASSLLGTSGSLAFF.

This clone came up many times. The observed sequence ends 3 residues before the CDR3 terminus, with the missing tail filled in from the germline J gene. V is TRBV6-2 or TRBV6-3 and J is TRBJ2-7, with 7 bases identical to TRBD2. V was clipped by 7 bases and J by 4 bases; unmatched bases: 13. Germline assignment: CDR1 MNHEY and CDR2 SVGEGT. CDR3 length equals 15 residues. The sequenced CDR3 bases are TGTGCCAGCACTCAAACGGGGGGATTAACATACGAG. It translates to CASTQTGGLTYE. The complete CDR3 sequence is CASTQTGGLTYEQYF.

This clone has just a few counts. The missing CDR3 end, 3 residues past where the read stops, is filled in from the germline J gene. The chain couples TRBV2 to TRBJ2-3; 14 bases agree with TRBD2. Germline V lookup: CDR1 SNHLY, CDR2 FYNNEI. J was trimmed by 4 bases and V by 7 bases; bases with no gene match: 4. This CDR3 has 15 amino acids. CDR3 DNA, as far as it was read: TGTGCCAGCACCCGGACTAGCGGGAGGTCAGATACG. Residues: CASTRTSGRSDT. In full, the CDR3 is CASTRTSGRSDTQYF.

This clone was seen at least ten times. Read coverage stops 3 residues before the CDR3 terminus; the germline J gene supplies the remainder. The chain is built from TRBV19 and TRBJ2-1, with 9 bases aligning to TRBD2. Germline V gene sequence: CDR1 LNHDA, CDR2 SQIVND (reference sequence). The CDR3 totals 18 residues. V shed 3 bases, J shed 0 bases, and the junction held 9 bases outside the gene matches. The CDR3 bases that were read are TGTGCCAGTAGTATGAGACTAGCGGCCGGGAGCTCCTACAATGAG. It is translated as CASSMRLAAGSSYNE. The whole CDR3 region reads CASSMRLAAGSSYNEQFF.

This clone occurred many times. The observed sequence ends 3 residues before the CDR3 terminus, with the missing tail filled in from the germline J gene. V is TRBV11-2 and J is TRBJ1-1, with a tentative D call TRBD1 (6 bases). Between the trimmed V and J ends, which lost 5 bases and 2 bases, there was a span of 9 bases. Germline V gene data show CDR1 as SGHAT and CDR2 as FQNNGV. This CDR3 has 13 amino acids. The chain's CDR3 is CASSMDRNTEAFF. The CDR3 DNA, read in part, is TGTGCCAGCAGCATGGACAGAAACACTGAA.

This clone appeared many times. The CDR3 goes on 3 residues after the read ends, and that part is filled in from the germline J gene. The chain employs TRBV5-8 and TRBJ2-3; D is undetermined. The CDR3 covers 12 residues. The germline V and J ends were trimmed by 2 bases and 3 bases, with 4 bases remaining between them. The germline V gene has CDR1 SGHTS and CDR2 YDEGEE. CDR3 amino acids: CASSFRTDTQYF. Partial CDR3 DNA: TGTGCCAGCAGCTTCCGTACAGATACG.

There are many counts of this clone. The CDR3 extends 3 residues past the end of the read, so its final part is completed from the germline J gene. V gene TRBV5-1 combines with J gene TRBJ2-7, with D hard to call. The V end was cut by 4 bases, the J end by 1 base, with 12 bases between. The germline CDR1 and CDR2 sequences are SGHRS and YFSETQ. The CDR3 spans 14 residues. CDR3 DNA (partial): TGCGCCAGCAGCCATGGGCCAGCTTCCTACGAG. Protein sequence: CASSHGPASYE. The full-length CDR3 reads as CASSHGPASYEQYF.

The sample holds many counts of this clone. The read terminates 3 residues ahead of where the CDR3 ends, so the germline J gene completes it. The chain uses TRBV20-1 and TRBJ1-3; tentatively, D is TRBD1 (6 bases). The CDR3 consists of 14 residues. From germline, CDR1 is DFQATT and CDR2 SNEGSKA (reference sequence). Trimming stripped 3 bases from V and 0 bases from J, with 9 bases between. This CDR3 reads CSARGQISGNTIYF. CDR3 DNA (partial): TGCAGTGCTAGGGGACAAATCTCTGGAAACACC.

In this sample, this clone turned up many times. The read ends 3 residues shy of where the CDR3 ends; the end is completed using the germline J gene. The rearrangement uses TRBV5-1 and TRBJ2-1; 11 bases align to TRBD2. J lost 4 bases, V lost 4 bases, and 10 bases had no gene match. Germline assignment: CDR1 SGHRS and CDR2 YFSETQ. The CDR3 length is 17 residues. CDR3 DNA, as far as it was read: TGCGCCAGCAGCCCGAGACTAGCGGGGCGAGTATACAATGAG. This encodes CASSPRLAGRVYNE. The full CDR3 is CASSPRLAGRVYNEQFF.

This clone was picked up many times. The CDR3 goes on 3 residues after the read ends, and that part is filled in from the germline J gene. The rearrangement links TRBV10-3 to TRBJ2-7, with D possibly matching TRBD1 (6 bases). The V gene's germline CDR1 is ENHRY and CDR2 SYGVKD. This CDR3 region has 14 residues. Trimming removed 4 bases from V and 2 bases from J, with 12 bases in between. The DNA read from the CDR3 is TGTGCCATCAGTGTTCCGGACAGCACCTACGAG. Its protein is CAISVPDSTYE. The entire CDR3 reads CAISVPDSTYEQYF.

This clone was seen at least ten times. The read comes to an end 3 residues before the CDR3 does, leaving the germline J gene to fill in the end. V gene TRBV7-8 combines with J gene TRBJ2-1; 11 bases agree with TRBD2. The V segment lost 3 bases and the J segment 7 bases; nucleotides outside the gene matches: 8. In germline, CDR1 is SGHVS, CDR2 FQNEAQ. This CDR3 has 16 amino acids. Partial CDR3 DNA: TGTGCCAGCAGCTTCAAAGGACTAGCGGGTGGGAATGAG. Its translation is CASSFKGLAGGNE. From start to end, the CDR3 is CASSFKGLAGGNEQFF.

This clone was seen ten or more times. The CDR3 protein is CASSESGSGVSSEAFF. The CDR3 DNA, read in part, is TGCGCCAGCAGTGAGTCGGGTTCAGGGGTATCATCTGAA. This chain uses TRBV10-1 with TRBJ1-1; D is perhaps TRBD1 (6 bases). The read comes to an end 3 residues before the CDR3 does, leaving the germline J gene to fill in the end. Trimming took 0 bases from V and 6 from J, leaving 17 bases between them. CDR3 length: 16 amino acids. CDR1 and CDR2 (germline): WNHNN, SYGVQD (reference sequence).

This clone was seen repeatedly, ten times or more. CDR3 region: CASSLLGLNNEQFF. CDR3 DNA (partial): TGTGCCAGCAGCTTGCTGGGACTAAACAATGAG. V and J are TRBV7-8 and TRBJ2-1; 7 bases agree with TRBD2. The sequence runs out 3 residues before the end of the CDR3; the remainder is reconstructed from the germline J gene. Germline lookup yields CDR1 SGHVS and CDR2 FQNEAQ. The CDR3 spans 14 residues. V dropped 3 bases and J dropped 5; count of bases not matched to a gene: 4.

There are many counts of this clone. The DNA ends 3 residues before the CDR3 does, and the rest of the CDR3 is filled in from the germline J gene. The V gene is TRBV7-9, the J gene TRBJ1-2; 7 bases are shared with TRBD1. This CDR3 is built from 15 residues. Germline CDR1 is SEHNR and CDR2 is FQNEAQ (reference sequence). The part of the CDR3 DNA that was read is TGTGCCAGCAGCTTAGATAATAAGGCAGGGGGAGGC. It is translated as CASSLDNKAGGG. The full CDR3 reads CASSLDNKAGGGYTF.

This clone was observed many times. The sequenced part of the CDR3 DNA is TGTGCCAGTGGGGCGGACTCTGGAAACACC. Translation gives CASGADSGNT. The CDR3 as a whole reads CASGADSGNTIYF. V and J are TRBV19 and TRBJ1-3; a possible D gene is TRBD1 (5 bases). The read ends 3 residues early relative to the CDR3; the germline J gene fills the gap. Trimming stripped 8 bases from V and 0 bases from J, with 8 bases between. The length of the CDR3 is 13 residues. The germline CDR1 and CDR2 sequences are LNHDA and SQIVND (reference sequence).

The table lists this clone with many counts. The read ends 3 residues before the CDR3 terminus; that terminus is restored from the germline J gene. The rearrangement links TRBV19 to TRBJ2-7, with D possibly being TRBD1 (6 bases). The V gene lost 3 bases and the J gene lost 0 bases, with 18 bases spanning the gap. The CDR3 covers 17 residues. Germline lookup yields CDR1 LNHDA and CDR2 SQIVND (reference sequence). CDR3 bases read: TGTGCCAGTAGTATGGAGGCCCAGGGACACCTCTCCTACGAG. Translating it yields CASSMEAQGHLSYE. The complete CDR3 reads CASSMEAQGHLSYEQYF.

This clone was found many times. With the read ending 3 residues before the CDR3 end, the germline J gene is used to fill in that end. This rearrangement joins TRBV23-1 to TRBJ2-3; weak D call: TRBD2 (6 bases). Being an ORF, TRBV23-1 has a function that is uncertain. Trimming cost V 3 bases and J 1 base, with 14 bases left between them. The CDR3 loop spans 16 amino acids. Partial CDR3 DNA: TGCGCCAGCAGTCACATAATAGCGGATTGCACAGATACG. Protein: CASSHIIADCTDT. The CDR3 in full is CASSHIIADCTDTQYF.